This T cell receptor (beta chain) was retrieved from a study of cytomegalovirus exposure and HLA in healthy donors. The study, taken as a whole, reports: Segments of the TCR beta V type were, in most cases, productive about 87% or about 30% of the time in an earlier analysis. The number of N-insertions in an Asian-associated ancestry cluster was reportedly below the 666-donor mean in a later analysis. Analysis performed later found roughly 18,000 TCR beta sequences associated with HLA alleles at 0.05 false discovery rate. TCR beta V- and J-gene trimming, according to a later analysis, was linked to a missense DCLRE1C variant.

A word on this clone: Antigen unknown.

The PCR had 60 Vbeta and 13 Jbeta primers. Some clones are missing from TCRdb's copy, which holds only in-frame ones; the method was immunoSEQ multiplex PCR. The sample holds some 96,000 clones, around 64% seen once. The CDR3 runs 12 residues. The germline gives CDR1 MNHNS, CDR2 SASEGT. Trimming pared 11 bases from V and 2 bases from J, leaving 11 bases between. The clonotype originates from a man aged 55-75 years in good health and CMV-seronegative. The chain combines TRBV6-1 with TRBJ2-3; tentative D call: TRBD2 (5 bases). The sequenced material came from PBMCs. The CDR3 bases are TGTGCCGCCCGCCGGGACACAGATACGCAGTATTTT. This codes for CAARRDTDTQYF.